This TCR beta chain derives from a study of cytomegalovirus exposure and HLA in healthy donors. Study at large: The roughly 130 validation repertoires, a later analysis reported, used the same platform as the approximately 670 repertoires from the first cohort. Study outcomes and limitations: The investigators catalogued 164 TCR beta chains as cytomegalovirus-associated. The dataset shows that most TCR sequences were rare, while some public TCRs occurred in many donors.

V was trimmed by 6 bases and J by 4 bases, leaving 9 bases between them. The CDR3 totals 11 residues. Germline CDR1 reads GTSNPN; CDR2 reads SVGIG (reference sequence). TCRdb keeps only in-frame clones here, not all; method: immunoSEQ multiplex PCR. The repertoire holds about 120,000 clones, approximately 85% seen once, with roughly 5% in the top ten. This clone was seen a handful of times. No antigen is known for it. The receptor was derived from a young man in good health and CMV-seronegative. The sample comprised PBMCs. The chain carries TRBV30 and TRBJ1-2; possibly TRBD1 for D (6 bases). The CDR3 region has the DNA TGTGCCTGTACAGGGAGCTATGGCTACACCTTC. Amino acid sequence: CACTGSYGYTF.